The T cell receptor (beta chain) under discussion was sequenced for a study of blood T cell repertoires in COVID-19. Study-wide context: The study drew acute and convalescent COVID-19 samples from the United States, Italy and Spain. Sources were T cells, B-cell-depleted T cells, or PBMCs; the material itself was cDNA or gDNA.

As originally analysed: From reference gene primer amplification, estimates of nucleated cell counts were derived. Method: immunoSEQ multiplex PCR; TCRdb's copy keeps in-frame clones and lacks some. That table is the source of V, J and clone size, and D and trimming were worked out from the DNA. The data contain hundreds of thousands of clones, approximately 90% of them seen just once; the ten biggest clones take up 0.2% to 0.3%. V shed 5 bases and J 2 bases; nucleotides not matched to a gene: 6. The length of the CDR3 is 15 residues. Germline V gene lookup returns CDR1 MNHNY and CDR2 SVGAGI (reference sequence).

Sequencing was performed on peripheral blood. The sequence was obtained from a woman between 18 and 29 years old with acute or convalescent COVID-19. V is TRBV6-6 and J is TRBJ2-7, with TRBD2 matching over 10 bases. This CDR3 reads CASSPSGGVTYEQYF. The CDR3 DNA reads TGTGCCAGCAGTCCAAGCGGGGGGGTGACCTACGAGCAGTACTTC.